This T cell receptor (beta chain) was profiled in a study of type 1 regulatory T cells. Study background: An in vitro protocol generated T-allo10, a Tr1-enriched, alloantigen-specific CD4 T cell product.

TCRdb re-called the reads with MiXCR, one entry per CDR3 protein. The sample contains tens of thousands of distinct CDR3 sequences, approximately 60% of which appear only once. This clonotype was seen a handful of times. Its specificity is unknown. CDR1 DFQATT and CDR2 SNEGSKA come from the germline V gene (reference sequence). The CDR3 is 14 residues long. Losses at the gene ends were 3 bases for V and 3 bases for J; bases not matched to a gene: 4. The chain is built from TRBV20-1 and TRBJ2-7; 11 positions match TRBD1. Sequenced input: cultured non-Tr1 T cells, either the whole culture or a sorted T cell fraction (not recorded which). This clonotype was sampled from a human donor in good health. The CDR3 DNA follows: TGCAGTGCTAGTTTCGGGACAGGGGGCTACGAGCAGTACTTC. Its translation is CSASFGTGGYEQYF.